This T cell receptor beta chain originates from a study of T cells in Graves' hyperthyroidism and ophthalmopathy. Germline CDR1 SGHVS, CDR2 FQNEAQ. Trimming took off 1 base at V and 8 bases at J, with 11 bases between the two ends. This CDR3 has 13 residues. Amplification targeted TCR beta CDR3 regions from RNA transcripts. The TCR CDR3 was amplified in a first-round RT-PCR using the HTBI primer set. TCRdb re-derived calls from the multiplex PCR reads in MiXCR, one entry per CDR3 protein. The table shows about 720,000 distinct CDR3 sequences, with under 20% occurring only once. The sample holds many counts of this clonotype. Its target is unknown. Together with thyroid ultrasound, orbital computed tomography, serum thyroxine and TRAb, clinical symptoms were used for diagnoses. Any symptoms of ophthalmopathy came after the first hyperthyroidism diagnosis, from which the blood sample dates. Study findings and constraints: From stable hyperthyroidism, ophthalmopathy was set apart by a 13 V-J model. Progression to ophthalmopathy was predicted a median of roughly 6.5 months early.

The TCR comes from a woman aged 50 to 60 with Graves' hyperthyroidism that later progressed to Graves' ophthalmopathy. The source material was blood. The gene calls are TRBV7-8 and TRBJ1-2; D gene ambiguous. The CDR3 nucleotides read TGTGCCAGCAGCTTAGTTGCCGAAGAGGGCTACACCTTC. Its protein is CASSLVAEEGYTF.